This TCR beta chain was profiled in a study of cytotoxic CD8 clonotypes in ibrutinib-treated CLL. Around 1.8 micrograms of genomic DNA came from cryopreserved PBMCs for TCR beta libraries. General study results and limits: Ibrutinib response saw clonality rise, and progression saw it return toward baseline. Starting clonality was above that of age-matched healthy donors and tracked circulating CD8+ T-cell counts.

The method was immunoSEQ multiplex PCR; TCRdb's version includes in-frame clones alone and lacks a portion of them. The data contain about 45,000 clones, 60% to 70% of them singletons. This clone came up a few times. What it binds is unknown. The specimen was PBMCs, collected after 24 months of ibrutinib treatment. The TCR comes from a human donor with chronic lymphocytic leukemia.

The CDR3 region is CASSEALGTYTF. Written as DNA, the CDR3 is TGTGCCAGCAGTGAAGCTCTAGGGACCTACACCTTC. The gene calls are TRBV6-1 and TRBJ1-2, with D possibly being TRBD1 (5 bases). Trimming pared 0 bases from V and 10 bases from J, leaving 9 bases between. This CDR3 has 12 residues. CDR1 and CDR2 from the germline V gene are MNHNS and SASEGT.